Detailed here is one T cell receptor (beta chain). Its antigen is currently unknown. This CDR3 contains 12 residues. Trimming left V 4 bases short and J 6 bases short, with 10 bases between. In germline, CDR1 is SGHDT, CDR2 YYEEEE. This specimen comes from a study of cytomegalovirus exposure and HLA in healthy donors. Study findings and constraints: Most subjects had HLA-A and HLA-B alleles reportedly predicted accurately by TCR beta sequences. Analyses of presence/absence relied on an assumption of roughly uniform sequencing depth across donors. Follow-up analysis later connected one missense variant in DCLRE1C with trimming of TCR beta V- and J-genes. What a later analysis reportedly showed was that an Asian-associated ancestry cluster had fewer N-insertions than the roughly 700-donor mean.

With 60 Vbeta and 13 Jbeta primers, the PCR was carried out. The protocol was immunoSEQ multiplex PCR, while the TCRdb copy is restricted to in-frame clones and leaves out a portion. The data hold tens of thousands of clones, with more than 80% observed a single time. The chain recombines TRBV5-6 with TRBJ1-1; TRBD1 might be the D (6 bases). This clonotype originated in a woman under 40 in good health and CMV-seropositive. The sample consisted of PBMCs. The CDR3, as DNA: TGTGCCAGCAGCGACAAGGGGGCTGAAGCTTTCTTT. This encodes CASSDKGAEAFF.